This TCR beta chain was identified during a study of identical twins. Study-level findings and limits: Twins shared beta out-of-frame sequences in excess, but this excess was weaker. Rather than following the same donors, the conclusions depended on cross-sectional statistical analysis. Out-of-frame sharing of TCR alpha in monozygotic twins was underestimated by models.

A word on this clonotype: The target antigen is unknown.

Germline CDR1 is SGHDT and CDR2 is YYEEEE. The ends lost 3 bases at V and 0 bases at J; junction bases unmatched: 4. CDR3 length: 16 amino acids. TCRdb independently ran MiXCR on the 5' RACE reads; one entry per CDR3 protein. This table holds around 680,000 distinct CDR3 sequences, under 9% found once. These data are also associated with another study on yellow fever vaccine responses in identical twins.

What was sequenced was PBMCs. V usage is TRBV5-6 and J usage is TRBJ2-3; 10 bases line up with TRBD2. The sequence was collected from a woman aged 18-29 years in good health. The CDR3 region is CASSYGLAVSTDTQYF. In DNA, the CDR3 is TGTGCCAGCAGCTATGGACTAGCGGTGAGCACAGATACGCAGTATTTT. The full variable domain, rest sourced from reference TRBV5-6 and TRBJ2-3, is DAGVTQSPTHLIKTRGQQVTLRCSPKSGHDTVSWYQQALGQGPQFIFQYYEEEERQRGNFPDRFSGHQFPNYSSELNVNALLLGDSALYLCASSYGLAVSTDTQYFGPGTRLTVL.